The source of this TCR beta chain is a study of radiotherapy plus CTLA-4 blockade in lung cancer. Turning to the study itself: Objective response was observed in about 19% of patients, and disease control in roughly 31%. Broader study findings: How blood T cell clones changed early, along with interferon-beta, reportedly forecast response best. Researchers report tumor-derived TCR clones expanding in blood after radiotherapy plus ipilimumab.

Clones were read by immunoSEQ multiplex PCR, and TCRdb kept only the in-frame ones, dropping some. Of approximately 82,000 clones listed, around 83% are singletons. The germline CDR1 and CDR2 sequences are KGHSH and LQKENI. This CDR3 has 15 residues. The trim removed 4 bases at V and 6 bases at J, leaving 5 bases unmatched. This clone was counted a few times. The antigen is undetermined. The specimen comprised peripheral blood, sampled from a patient treated with radiotherapy plus ipilimumab. This clonotype was obtained from a human donor with non-small cell lung cancer that progressed on radiotherapy plus ipilimumab. V and J are TRBV18 and TRBJ1-5, with 11 bases that match TRBD1. The CDR3 DNA reads as TGTGCCAGCTCACGGACAGGGGGCGAAGGTCAGCCCCAGCATTTT. Its translation: CASSRTGGEGQPQHF.